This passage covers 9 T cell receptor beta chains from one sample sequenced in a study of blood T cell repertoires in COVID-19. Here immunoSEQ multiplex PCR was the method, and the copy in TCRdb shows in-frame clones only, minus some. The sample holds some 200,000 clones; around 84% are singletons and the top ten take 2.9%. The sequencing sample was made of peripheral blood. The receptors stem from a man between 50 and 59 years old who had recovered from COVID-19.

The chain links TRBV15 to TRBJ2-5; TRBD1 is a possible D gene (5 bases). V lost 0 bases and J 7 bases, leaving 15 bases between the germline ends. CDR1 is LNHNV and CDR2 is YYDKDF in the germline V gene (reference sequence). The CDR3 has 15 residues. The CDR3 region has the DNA TGTGCCACCAGCAGAGAGTTGTACAGGTCCGCGACCCAGTACTTC. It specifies CATSRELYRSATQYF.

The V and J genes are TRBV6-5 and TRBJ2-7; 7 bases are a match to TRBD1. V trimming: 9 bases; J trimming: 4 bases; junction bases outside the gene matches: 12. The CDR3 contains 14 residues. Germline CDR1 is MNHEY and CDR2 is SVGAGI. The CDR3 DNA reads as TGTGCCAGTGCCGCCGGGACAGCCACTTACGAGCAGTACTTC. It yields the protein CASAAGTATYEQYF.

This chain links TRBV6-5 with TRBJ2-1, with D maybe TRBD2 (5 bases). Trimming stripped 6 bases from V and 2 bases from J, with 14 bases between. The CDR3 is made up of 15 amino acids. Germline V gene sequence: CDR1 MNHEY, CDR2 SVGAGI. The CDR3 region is CASSPPGIPYNEQFF. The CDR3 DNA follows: TGTGCCAGCAGCCCCCCCGGGATCCCCTACAATGAGCAGTTCTTC.

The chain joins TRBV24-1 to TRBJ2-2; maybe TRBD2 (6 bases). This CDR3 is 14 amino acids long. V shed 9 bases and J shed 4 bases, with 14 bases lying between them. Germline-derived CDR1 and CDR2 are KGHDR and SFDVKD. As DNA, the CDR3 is TGTGCCACCGCTACGGGAGCTAGCACCGGGGAGCTGTTTTTT. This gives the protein CATATGASTGELFF.

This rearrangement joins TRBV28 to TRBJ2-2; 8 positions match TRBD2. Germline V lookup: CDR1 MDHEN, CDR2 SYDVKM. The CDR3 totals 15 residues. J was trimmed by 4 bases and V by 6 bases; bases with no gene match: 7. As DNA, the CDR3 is TGTGCCAGCAGGGACGGGGGGGTCAGCACCGGGGAGCTGTTTTTT. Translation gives CASRDGGVSTGELFF.

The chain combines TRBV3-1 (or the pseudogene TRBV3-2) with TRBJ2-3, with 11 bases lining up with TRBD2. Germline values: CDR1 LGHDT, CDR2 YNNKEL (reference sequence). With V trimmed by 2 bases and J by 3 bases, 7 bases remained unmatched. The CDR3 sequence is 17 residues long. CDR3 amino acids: CASSQLLAGVGTDTQYF. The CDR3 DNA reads TGTGCCAGCAGCCAATTACTAGCGGGAGTAGGGACAGATACGCAGTATTTT.

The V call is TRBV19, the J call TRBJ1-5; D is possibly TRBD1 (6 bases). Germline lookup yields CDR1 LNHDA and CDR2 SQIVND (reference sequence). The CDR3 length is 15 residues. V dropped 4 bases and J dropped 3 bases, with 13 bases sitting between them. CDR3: CASSSDRTPNQPQHF. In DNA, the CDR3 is TGTGCCAGTAGTAGCGACAGGACCCCCAATCAGCCCCAGCATTTT.

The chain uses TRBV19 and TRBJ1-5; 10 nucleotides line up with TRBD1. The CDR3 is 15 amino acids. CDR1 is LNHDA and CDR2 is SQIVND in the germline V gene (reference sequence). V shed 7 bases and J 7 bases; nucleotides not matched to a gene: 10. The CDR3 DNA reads TGTGCCAGTACCGGGTACGGGACAGGGGAACAGCCCCAGCATTTT. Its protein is CASTGYGTGEQPQHF.

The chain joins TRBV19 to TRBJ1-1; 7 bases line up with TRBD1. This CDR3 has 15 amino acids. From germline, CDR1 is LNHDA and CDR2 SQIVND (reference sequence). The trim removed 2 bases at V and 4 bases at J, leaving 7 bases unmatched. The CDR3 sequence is CASSINRQGLTEAFF. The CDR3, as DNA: TGTGCCAGTAGTATAAATCGACAGGGTCTCACTGAAGCTTTCTTT.